This record looks at one TCR beta chain sequence and its context. Antigen unknown. This sample was included in a study of cytotoxic CD8 clonotypes in ibrutinib-treated CLL. Data came from immunoSEQ multiplex PCR; TCRdb stores just in-frame clones and leaves some out. The data show about 120,000 clones, about 53% seen once. Study-level findings and limits: At baseline, clonality was higher than in age-matched healthy donors and correlated with CD8+ counts. Elevated clonality accompanied ibrutinib response, with a return toward baseline values at progression.

CDR1 is MNHEY and CDR2 is SVGAGI in the germline V gene. The CDR3 length is 15 residues. Trimming took 6 bases from V and 1 from J; bases not matched to a gene: 5. Sample: PBMCs, taken after 24 months of ibrutinib treatment. The gene calls are TRBV6-5 and TRBJ2-3; 9 bases are a match to TRBD1. The sequence was obtained from a human donor with chronic lymphocytic leukemia. CDR3 coding DNA: TGTGCCAGCAGAGGACAGGGGTATGGCACAGATACGCAGTATTTT. Its translation is CASRGQGYGTDTQYF.